This T cell receptor beta chain was sequenced in a study of shared clonotypes between healthy human individuals. Study-level points and caveats: Estimated clonotype richness was generally higher in naive than memory subsets.

Positive CCR7 selection of CD45RO-negative cells yielded the naive CD8 cells, and terminally differentiated effector memory CD45RA+ cells were excluded. The donors were adults (healthy and HIV-negative) with no recent acute infections or vaccinations. As for this clone: Its cognate antigen is unknown.

Investigators spread the genomic DNA of each subset evenly over several immunoSEQ plates. This table comes from immunoSEQ multiplex PCR, and its TCRdb copy is limited to in-frame clones, with some not included. The sample consists of hundreds of thousands of clones, 85% to 95% of them appearing once. The germline V gene has CDR1 LNHDA and CDR2 SQIVND (reference sequence). Between the trimmed V and J ends, which lost 3 bases and 2 bases, there was a span of 16 bases. The CDR3 sequence is 17 residues long. The clonotype was recovered from a man aged 25 to 40 in good health. Material: naive CD8+ T cells sorted from blood. The chain carries TRBV19 and TRBJ1-4; D not certain. The CDR3 DNA follows: TGTGCCAGTAGTATTCCTCGACGCCATAGCACTAATGAAAAACTGTTTTTT. Its protein is CASSIPRRHSTNEKLFF.